This T cell receptor (beta chain) was recorded in a study of control samples from healthy donors and cancer patients. The germline V and J ends were trimmed by 9 bases and 3 bases, with 15 bases remaining between them. The CDR3 covers 14 residues. Germline values: CDR1 LNHDA, CDR2 SQIVND (reference sequence). Sequencing used immunoSEQ multiplex PCR; TCRdb keeps in-frame clones, though not all of them. Of about 120,000 clones listed, 75% to 90% were seen once; the top ten hold around 1.1%. The chain combines TRBV19 with TRBJ1-5; tentatively, D is TRBD1 (5 bases). The material sequenced was PBMCs. This receptor was identified in a woman aged 45-65 years with colorectal cancer. The CDR3 DNA follows: TGTGCCAGCACTACCGGGGACCCCAATCAGCCCCAGCATTTT. Protein sequence: CASTTGDPNQPQHF.